This T cell receptor (beta chain) is from a study of regulatory T cells in long-lasting Graves disease. Time point described: newly diagnosed GD, antithyroid drugs for less than 3 months. PBMC RNA was the source of the TCR library. In this sample, this clonotype turned up a few times. The length of the CDR3 is 17 residues. Germline V gene data show CDR1 as DFQATT and CDR2 as SNEGSKA (reference sequence). With 5 bases clipped from V and 1 base from J, the junction kept 16 bases outside the gene matches. Building of the TCR beta libraries involved iRepertoire HTBI primers and Arm-PCR of CDR3 regions. TCRdb redid the calling of the multiplex PCR reads with MiXCR, one entry per CDR3 protein. The sample yields roughly 510,000 distinct CDR3 sequences, roughly 15% seen once. Separately, the same data were catalogued under a study of T cells in Graves' hyperthyroidism and ophthalmopathy. As that study records: A set of HTBI primers served as the primers for a first-round RT-PCR of the TCR CDR3.

Here the sequenced sample was peripheral blood mononuclear cells (PBMCs), taken at new diagnosis, from a patient treated with antithyroid drugs. The receptor's source is a man aged 18 to 35 with Graves disease. The V call is TRBV20-1, the J call TRBJ1-1, with 7 bases that match TRBD1. CDR3 region: CSAEDRKAMWRNTEAFF. The DNA of the CDR3 is TGCAGTGCTGAGGACAGGAAGGCTATGTGGAGGAACACTGAAGCTTTCTTT.